This T cell receptor (beta chain) comes out of a study of CD8+ T cells in alopecia areata. Study-level points and caveats: Tofacitinib delivered significant drops in scalp clonality and in expanded CD8+ clones among the top 100. On tofacitinib, scalp and blood still held many of the expanded lesional clones.

Points on this clone: The antigen remains unidentified.

cDNA reverse transcribed from extracted RNA served as the sequencing template. Sequencing was performed with immunoSEQ multiplex PCR; in TCRdb, only in-frame clones are kept and a portion is missing. The sample contains about 200,000 clones, roughly 60% of which appear only once. V was cut by 2 bases and J by 6 bases, with 21 bases left in between. Germline lookup yields CDR1 SGDLS and CDR2 YYNGEE. The CDR3 runs to 16 residues. The treatment: oral pan-JAK inhibitor, 5-10 mg twice daily. The genes are TRBV9 and TRBJ2-7, with D unclear. The sequencing here drew on CD4+ T cells sorted from blood, taken at week 24, from a patient treated with tofacitinib. This sequence originates from a human donor with alopecia areata. The chain's CDR3 is CASSVSGRVATGEQYF. In DNA form, the CDR3 reads TGTGCCAGCAGCGTCTCTGGCCGGGTAGCTACGGGCGAGCAGTACTTC.